The subject of this entry is one TCR beta chain. To make TCR beta libraries, researchers used iRepertoire HTBI primers and Arm-PCR of CDR3 regions. TCRdb re-called the multiplex PCR reads through MiXCR, storing one row per CDR3 protein. The sample contains 400,000 to 500,000 distinct CDR3 sequences, roughly a fifth of which appear only once. The data were obtained in a study of regulatory T cells in long-lasting Graves disease. Germline V CDR1 and CDR2: GTSNPN, SVGIG (reference sequence). This CDR3 has 15 residues. The V and J ends lost 3 bases and 5 bases, in that order; junction bases with no gene match: 9. Described time point: persistent/refractory GD, antithyroid drugs over 5 years with positive TRAb. Generation of the TCR library employed RNA extracted from PBMCs. EDTA tubes received roughly 9 milliliters of collected peripheral blood.

The TCR sequence derives from a female donor with Graves disease. This chain links TRBV30 with TRBJ2-5; 10 nucleotides match TRBD2. Specimen: peripheral blood mononuclear cells (PBMCs), collected when the disease was refractory, from a patient treated with antithyroid drugs. The CDR3, as DNA: TGTGCCTGGAGGATTCTAGCGGGAGTTCAGGAGACCCAGTACTTC. It yields the protein CAWRILAGVQETQYF.